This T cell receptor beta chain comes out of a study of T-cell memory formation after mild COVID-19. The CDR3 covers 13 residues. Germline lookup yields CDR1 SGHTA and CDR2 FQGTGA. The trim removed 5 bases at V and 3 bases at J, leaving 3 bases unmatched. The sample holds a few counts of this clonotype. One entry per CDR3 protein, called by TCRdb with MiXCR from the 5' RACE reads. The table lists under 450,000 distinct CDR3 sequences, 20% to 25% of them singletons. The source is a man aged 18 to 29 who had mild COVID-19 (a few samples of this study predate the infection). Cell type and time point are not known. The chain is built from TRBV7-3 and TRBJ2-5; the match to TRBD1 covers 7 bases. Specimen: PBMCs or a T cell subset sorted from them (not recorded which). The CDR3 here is CASSRGQKETQYF. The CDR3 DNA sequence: TGTGCCAGCAGCCGGGGACAGAAAGAGACCCAGTACTTC. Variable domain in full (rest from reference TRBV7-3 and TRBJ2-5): GAGVSQTPSNKVTEKGKYVELRCDPISGHTALYWYRQSLGQGPEFLIYFQGTGAADDSGLPNDRFFAVRPEGSVSTLKIQRTERGDSAVYLCASSRGQKETQYFGPGTRLLVL.